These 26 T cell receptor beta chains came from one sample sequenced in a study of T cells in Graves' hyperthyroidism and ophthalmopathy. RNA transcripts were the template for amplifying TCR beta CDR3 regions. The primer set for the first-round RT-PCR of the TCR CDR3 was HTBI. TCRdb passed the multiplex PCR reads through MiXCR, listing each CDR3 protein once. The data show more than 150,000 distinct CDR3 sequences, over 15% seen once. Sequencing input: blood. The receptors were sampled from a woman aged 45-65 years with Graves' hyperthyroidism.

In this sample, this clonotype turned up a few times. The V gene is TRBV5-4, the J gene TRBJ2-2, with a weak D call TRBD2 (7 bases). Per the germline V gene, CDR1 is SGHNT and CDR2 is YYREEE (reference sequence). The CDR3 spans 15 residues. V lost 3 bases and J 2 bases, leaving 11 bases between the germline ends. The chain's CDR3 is CASSSGGPNTGELFF. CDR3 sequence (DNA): TGTGCCAGCAGCTCGGGGGGCCCTAACACCGGGGAGCTGTTTTTT.

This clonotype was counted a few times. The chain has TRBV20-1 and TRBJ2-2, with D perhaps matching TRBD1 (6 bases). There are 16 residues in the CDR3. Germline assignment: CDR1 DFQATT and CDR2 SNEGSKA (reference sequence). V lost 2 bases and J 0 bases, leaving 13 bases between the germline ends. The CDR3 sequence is CSARFPTGANTGELFF. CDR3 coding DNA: TGCAGTGCTAGATTTCCGACAGGCGCGAACACCGGGGAGCTGTTTTTT.

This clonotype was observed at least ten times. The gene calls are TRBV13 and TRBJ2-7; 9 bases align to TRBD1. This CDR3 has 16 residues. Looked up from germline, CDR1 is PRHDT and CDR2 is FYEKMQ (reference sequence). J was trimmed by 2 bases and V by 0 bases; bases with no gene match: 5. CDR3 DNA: TGTGCCAGCAGCTTAGGTCCGGGACAGGGTCCCTACGAGCAGTACTTC. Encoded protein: CASSLGPGQGPYEQYF.

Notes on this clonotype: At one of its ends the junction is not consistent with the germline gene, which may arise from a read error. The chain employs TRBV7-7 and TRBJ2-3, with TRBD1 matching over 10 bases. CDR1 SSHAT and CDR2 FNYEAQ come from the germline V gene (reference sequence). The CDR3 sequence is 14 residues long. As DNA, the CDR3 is TGTGCTAGCAGCTTAGGGACAGGGGATGATACGCAGTATTTT. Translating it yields CASSLGTGDDTQYF.

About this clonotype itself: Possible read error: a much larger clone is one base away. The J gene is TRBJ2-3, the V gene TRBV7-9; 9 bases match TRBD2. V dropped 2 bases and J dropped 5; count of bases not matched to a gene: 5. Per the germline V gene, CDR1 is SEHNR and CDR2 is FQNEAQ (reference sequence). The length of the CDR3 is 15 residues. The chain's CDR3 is CASSLSGGRVDTQYF. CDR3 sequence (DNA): TGTGCCAGCAGCTTAAGCGGGGGGCGGGTAGATACGCAGTATTTT. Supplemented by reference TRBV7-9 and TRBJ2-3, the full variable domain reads DTGVSQNPRHKITKRGQNVTFRCDPISEHNRLYWYRQTLGQGPEFLTYFQNEAQLEKSRLLSDRFSAERPKGSFSTLEIQRTEQGDSAMYLCASSLSGGRVDTQYFGPGTRLTVL.

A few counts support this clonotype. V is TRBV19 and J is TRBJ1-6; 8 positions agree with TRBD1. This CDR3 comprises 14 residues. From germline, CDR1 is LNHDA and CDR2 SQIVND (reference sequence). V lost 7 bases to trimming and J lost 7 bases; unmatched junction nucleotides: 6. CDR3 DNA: TGTGCCAGTAACCCGGGACAGGCAAATTCACCCCTCCACTTT. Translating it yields CASNPGQANSPLHF.

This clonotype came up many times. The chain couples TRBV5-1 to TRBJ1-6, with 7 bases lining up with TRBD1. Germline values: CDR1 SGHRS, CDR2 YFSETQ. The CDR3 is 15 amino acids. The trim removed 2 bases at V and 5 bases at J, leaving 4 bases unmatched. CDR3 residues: CASSFRGRNNSPLHF. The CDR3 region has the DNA TGCGCCAGCAGCTTCAGGGGGAGAAATAATTCACCCCTCCACTTT.

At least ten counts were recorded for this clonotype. The CDR3: CASSHPSGGAKDNEQFF. The CDR3 coding sequence is TGTGCCAGCAGCCACCCTAGCGGGGGGGCCAAAGACAATGAGCAGTTCTTC. The rearrangement joins TRBV3-1 to TRBJ2-1, with 12 bases fitting TRBD2. The junction had 8 bases not matched to a gene; V was cut back by 3 bases and J by 5 bases. Germline V gene data show CDR1 as LGHDT and CDR2 as YNNKEL (reference sequence). The CDR3 length is 17 residues.

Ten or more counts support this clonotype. The CDR3 sequence: CASSLRLAGGSTDTQYF. The CDR3 DNA reads as TGCGCCAGCAGCTTGCGACTAGCGGGGGGGAGCACAGATACGCAGTATTTT. The chain is built from TRBV5-1 and TRBJ2-3, with 14 bases fitting TRBD2. The V gene end was trimmed by 1 base and the J gene end by 0 bases; junction bases not matched to a gene: 1. CDR3 length: 17 residues. The germline CDR1 and CDR2 sequences are SGHRS and YFSETQ.

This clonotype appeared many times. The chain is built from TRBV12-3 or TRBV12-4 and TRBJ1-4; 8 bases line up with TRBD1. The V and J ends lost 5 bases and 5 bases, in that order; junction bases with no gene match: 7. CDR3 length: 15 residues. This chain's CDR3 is CASSPQGQVNEKLFF. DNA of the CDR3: TGTGCCAGCAGTCCCCAGGGACAGGTGAATGAAAAACTGTTTTTT.

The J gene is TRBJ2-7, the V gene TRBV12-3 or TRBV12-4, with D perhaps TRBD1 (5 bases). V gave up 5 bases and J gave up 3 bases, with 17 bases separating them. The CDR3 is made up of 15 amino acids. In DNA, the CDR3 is TGTGCCAGCAGTCTCCACCGGACATTCAACTACGAGCAGTACTTC. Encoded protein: CASSLHRTFNYEQYF.

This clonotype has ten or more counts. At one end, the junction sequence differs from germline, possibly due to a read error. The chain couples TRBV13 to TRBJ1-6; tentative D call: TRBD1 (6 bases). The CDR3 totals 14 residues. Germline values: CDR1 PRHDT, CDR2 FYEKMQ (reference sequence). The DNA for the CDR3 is TGTGCCAGCAGCCTAGGACAGTTTAATTCACCCCTCCACTTT. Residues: CASSLGQFNSPLHF.

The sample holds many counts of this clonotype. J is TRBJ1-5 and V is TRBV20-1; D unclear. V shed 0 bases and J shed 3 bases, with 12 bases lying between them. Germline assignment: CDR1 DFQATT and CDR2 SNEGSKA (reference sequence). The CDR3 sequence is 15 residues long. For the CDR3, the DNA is TGCAGTGCTAGAGATACCTCACGGATCAATCAGCCCCAGCATTTT. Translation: CSARDTSRINQPQHF.

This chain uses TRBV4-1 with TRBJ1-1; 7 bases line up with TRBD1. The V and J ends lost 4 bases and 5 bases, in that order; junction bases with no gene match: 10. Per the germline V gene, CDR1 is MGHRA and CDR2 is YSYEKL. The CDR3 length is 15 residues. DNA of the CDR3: TGCGCCAGCAGCCTAGGGGGGCAGGGGGAAACTGAAGCTTTCTTT. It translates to CASSLGGQGETEAFF.

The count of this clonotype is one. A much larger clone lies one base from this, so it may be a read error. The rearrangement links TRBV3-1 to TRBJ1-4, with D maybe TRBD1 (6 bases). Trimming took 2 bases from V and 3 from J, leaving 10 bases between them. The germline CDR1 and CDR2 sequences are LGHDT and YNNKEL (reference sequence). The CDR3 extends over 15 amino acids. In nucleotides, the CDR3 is TGTGCCAGCAGCCAAACCGCAGGGGCTAATGAAAAACTGTTTTTT. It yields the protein CASSQTAGANEKLFF.

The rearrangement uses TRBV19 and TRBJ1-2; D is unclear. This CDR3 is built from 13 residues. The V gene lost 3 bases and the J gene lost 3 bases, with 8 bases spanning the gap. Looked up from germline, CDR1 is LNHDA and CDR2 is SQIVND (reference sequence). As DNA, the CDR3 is TGTGCCAGTAGTATCGACGGATACTATGGCTACACCTTC. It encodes CASSIDGYYGYTF.

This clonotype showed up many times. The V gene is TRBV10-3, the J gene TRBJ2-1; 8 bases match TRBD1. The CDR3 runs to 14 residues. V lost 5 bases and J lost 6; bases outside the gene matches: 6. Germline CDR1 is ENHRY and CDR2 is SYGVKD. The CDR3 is CAISPLTGVNEQFF. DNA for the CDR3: TGTGCCATCAGTCCACTGACAGGGGTCAATGAGCAGTTCTTC.

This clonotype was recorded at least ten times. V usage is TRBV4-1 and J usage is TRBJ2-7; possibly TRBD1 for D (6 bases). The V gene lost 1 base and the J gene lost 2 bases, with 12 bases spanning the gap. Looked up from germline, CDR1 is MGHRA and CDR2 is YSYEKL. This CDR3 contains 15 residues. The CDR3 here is CASSQVEGTTYEQYF. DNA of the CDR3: TGCGCCAGCAGCCAAGTGGAAGGGACAACCTACGAGCAGTACTTC.

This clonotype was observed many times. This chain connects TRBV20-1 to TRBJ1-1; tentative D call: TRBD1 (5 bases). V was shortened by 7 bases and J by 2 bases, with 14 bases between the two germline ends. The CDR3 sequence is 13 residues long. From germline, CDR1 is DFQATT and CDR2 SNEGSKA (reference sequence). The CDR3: CSVPTVTNTEAFF. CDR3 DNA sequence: TGCAGTGTACCGACAGTTACAAACACTGAAGCTTTCTTT.

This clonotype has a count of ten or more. The chain's CDR3 is CASTRTGFEQYF. In DNA form, the CDR3 reads TGTGCCAGCACCAGAACGGGCTTCGAGCAGTACTTC. The rearrangement uses TRBV2 and TRBJ2-7, with D hard to call. The CDR3 totals 12 residues. Trimming removed 7 bases from V and 6 bases from J, with 13 bases in between. The germline V gene encodes CDR1 SNHLY and CDR2 FYNNEI. The complete variable domain, with remaining parts taken from reference TRBV2 and TRBJ2-7, reads EPEVTQTPSHQVTQMGQEVILRCVPISNHLYFYWYRQILGQKVEFLVSFYNNEISEKSEIFDDQFSVERPDGSNFTLKIRSTKLEDSAMYFCASTRTGFEQYFGPGTRLTVT.

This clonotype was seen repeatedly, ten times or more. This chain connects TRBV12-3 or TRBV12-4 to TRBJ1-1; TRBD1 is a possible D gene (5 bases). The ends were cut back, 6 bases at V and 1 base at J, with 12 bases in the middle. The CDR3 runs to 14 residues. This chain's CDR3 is CASSSGGGNTEAFF. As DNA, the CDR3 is TGTGCCAGCAGCTCGGGGGGGGGGAACACTGAAGCTTTCTTT.

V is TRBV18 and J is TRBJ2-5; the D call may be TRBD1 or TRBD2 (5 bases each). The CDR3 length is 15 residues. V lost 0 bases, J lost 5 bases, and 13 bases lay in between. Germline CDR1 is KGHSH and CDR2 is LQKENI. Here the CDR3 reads CASSPPGRRRETQYF. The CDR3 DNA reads TGTGCCAGCTCACCACCGGGACGGCGGAGGGAGACCCAGTACTTC.

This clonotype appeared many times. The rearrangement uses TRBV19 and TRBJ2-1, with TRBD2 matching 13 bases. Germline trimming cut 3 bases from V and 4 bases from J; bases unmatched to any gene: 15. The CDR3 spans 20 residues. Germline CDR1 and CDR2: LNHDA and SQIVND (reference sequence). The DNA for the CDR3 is TGTGCCAGTAGTATCTCCGGGACTAGCGGGGTCCCCTGGGGATACAATGAGCAGTTCTTC. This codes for CASSISGTSGVPWGYNEQFF.

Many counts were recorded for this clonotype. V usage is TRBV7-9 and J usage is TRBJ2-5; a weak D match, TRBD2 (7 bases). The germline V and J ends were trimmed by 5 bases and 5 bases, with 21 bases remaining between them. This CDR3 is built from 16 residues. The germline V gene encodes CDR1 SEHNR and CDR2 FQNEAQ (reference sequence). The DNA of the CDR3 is TGTGCCAGCAGCCTCCCCCAGGAGGGGGGGCCCGAGACCCAGTACTTC. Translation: CASSLPQEGGPETQYF. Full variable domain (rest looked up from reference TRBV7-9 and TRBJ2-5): DTGVSQNPRHKITKRGQNVTFRCDPISEHNRLYWYRQTLGQGPEFLTYFQNEAQLEKSRLLSDRFSAERPKGSFSTLEIQRTEQGDSAMYLCASSLPQEGGPETQYFGPGTRLLVL.

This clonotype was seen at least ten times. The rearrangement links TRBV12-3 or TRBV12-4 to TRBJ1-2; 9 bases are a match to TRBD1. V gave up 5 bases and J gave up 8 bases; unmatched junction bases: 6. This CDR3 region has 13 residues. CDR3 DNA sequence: TGTGCCAGCAGTCCCGGGACAGGGAACGGCTACACCTTC. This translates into CASSPGTGNGYTF.

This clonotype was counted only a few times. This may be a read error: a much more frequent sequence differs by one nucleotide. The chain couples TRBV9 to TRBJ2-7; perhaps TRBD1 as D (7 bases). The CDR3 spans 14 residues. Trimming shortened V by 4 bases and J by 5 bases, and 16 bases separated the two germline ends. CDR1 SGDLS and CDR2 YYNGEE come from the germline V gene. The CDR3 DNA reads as TGTGCCAGCAGCATAGGAGGGACAGTCCACGAGCAGTACTTC. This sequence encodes CASSIGGTVHEQYF.